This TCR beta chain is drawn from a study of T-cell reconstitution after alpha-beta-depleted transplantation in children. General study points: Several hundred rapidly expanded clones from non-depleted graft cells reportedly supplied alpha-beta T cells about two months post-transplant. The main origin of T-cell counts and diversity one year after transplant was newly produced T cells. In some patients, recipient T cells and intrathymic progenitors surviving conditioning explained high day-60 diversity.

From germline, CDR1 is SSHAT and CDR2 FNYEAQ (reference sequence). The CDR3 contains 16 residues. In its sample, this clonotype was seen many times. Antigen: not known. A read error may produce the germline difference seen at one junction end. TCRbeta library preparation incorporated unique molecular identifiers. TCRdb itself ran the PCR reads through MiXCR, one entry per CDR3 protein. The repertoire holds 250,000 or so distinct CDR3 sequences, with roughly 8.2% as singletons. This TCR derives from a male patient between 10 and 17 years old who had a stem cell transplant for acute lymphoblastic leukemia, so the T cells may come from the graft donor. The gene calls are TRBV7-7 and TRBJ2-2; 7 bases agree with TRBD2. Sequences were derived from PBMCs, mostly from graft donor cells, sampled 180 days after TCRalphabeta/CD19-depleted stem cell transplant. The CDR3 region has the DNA TGTGCTAGCAGCTTCGCAGCTAGCGGGAACACCGGGGAGCTGTTTTTT. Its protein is CASSFAASGNTGELFF. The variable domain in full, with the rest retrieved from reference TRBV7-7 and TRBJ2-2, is GAGVSQSPRYKVTKRGQDVTLRCDPISSHATLYWYQQALGQGPEFLTYFNYEAQPDKSGLPSDRFSAERPEGSISTLTIQRTEQRDSAMYRCASSFAASGNTGELFFGEGSRLTVL.